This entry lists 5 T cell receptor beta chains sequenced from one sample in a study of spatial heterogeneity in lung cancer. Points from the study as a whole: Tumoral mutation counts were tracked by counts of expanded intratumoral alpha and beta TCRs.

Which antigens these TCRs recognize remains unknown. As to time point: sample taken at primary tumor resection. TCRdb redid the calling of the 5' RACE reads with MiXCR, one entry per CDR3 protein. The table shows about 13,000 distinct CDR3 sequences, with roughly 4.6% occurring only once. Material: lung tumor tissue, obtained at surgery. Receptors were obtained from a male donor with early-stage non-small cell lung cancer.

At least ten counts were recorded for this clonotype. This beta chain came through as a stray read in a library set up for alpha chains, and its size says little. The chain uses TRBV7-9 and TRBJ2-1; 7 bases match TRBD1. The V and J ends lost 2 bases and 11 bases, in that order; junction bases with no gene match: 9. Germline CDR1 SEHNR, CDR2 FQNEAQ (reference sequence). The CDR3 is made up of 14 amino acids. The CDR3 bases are TGTGCCAGCAGCTTACCCGTAGACAGGGTAAAGCAGTTCTTC. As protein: CASSLPVDRVKQFF. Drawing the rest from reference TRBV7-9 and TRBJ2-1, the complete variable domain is DTGVSQNPRHKITKRGQNVTFRCDPISEHNRLYWYRQTLGQGPEFLTYFQNEAQLEKSRLLSDRFSAERPKGSFSTLEIQRTEQGDSAMYLCASSLPVDRVKQFFGPGTRLTVL.

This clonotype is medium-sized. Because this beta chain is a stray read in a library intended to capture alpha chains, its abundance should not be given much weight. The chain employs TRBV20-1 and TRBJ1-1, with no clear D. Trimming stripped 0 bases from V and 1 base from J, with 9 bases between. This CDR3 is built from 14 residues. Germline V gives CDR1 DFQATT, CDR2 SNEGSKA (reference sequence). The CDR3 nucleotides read TGCAGTGCTAGAGATGAAGGGAGGAACACTGAAGCTTTCTTT. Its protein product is CSARDEGRNTEAFF.

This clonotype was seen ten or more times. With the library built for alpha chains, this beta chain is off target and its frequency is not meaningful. CDR3 residues: CASSYVQPYNEQFF. CDR3 in DNA: TGTGCCAGCAGTTACGTACAGCCCTACAATGAGCAGTTCTTC. V is TRBV6-2 or TRBV6-3 and J is TRBJ2-1, with no clear D. Germline V gives CDR1 MNHEY, CDR2 SVGEGT. The V end lost 2 bases, the J end lost 2 bases, and 7 bases lay between the germline ends. The CDR3 contains 14 residues.

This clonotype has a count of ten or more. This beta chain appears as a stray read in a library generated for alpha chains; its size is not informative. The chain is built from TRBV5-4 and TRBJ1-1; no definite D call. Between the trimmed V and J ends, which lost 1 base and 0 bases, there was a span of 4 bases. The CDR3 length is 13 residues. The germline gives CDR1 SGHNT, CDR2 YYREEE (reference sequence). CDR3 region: CASSLSMNTEAFF. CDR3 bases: TGTGCCAGCAGCTTGTCAATGAACACTGAAGCTTTCTTT.

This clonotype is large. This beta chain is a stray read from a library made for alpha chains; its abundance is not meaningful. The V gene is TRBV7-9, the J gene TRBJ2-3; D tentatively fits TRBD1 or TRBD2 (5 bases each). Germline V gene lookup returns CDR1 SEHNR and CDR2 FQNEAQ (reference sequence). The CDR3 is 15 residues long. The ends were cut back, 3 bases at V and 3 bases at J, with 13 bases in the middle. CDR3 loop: CASSFRGRETDTQYF. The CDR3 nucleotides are TGTGCCAGCAGCTTTAGGGGACGCGAAACAGATACGCAGTATTTT.